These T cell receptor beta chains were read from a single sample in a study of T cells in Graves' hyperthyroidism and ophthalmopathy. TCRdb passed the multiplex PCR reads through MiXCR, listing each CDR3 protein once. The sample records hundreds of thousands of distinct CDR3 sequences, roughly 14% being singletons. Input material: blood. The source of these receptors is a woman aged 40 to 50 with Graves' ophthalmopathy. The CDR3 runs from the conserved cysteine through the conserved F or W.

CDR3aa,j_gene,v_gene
CASSPSRDRVHEQYF,TRBJ2-7,TRBV18
CASTGAIAFSGANVLTF,TRBJ2-6,TRBV9
CASSLDRVMDEQYF,TRBJ2-7,TRBV28
CASSFPLLGNQYF,TRBJ2-5,TRBV13
CSASATGGDYEQYF,TRBJ2-7,TRBV20-1
CASSATRNTIYF,TRBJ1-3,TRBV2
CASSSTKGTGASYEQYF,TRBJ2-7,TRBV11-2
CAWSEGNPTAGEQYF,TRBJ2-7,TRBV30
CASSWDHRDEQYF,TRBJ2-7,TRBV5-4
CASSDPQGHLLGETQYF,TRBJ2-5,TRBV25-1
CASSPPGGLVGSYEQYF,TRBJ2-7,TRBV18
CASGPQAFEQYF,TRBJ2-7,TRBV2
CSTLWTGGEQYF,TRBJ2-7,TRBV20-1
CASSPYRGGYYGYTF,TRBJ1-2,TRBV12-3/TRBV12-4
CAIGQGLYQPQHF,TRBJ1-5,TRBV19
CASMTGALQETQYF,TRBJ2-5,TRBV6-2/TRBV6-3
CASSFKLVDLSSYEQYF,TRBJ2-7,TRBV28
CASSQDRTPSQSAGNTIYF,TRBJ1-3,TRBV4-1
CASSQAPGLRNSPLHF,TRBJ1-6,TRBV4-2
CASSLTRGANTEAFF,TRBJ1-1,TRBV5-5
CASSAWTGGDQPQHF,TRBJ1-5,TRBV11-2
CASSLFNRDRVYF,TRBJ2-7,TRBV27
CAISVERTSYEQYF,TRBJ2-7,TRBV10-3
CASMTSGNSYEQYF,TRBJ2-7,TRBV2
CASSQGRRGTNHGYTF,TRBJ1-2,TRBV11-2
CASSPADRDTEAFF,TRBJ1-1,TRBV28
CASSQDRWDTQYF,TRBJ2-3,TRBV4-1
CASRRGRDIQYF,TRBJ2-4,TRBV13
CASSATSGRGHEQYF,TRBJ2-7,TRBV2
CASSNRGGSDTGELFF,TRBJ2-2,TRBV11-2
CASSLWDSIRTYGYTF,TRBJ1-2,TRBV28
CSANLDSLTTAFF,TRBJ1-1,TRBV20-1
CASSLVESYEQYF,TRBJ2-7,TRBV28
CASSLVPGSETQYF,TRBJ2-5,TRBV7-8
CASTRGDRAYNEQFF,TRBJ2-1,TRBV6-1
CASSKEGTGGEGTF,TRBJ1-2,TRBV12-3/TRBV12-4